One sample yielded the 17 T cell receptor beta chains listed below, sequenced in a study of beta chain features in type 1 diabetes. No antigen is known for these receptors. Overall study results and limits: Shorter TCRB CDR3s, moderately but significantly so, marked every one of the four CD4+ subsets in Type 1 diabetes patients.

Of the isolated RNA, all was reverse transcribed, and so the sequenced material was expressed TCRB transcripts. Assay: immunoSEQ multiplex PCR; the TCRdb copy retains only in-frame clones and omits some. The table records 640,000 or so clones, around 15% of them present only once. Sequenced: naive CD4+ T cells from blood. The receptors were gathered from a man aged 18 to 30 with type 1 diabetes.

V and J are TRBV30 and TRBJ2-3, with 8 bases fitting TRBD2. V lost 6 bases and J lost 4; bases outside the gene matches: 9. Germline V gene sequence: CDR1 GTSNPN, CDR2 SVGIG (reference sequence). CDR3 length equals 14 residues. This CDR3 is CACKRAGVSDTQYF. In DNA, the CDR3 is TGTGCCTGCAAGCGAGCGGGAGTCTCAGATACGCAGTATTTT.

The chain combines TRBV9 with TRBJ2-5, with 8 bases aligning to TRBD2. Per the germline V gene, CDR1 is SGDLS and CDR2 is YYNGEE. V was clipped by 0 bases and J by 5 bases; unmatched bases: 6. This CDR3 has 15 amino acids. CDR3 sequence: CASSVAPGGHETQYF. CDR3 coding DNA: TGTGCCAGCAGCGTAGCCCCGGGAGGGCACGAGACCCAGTACTTC.

This clone was found a few times. This chain connects TRBV4-2 to TRBJ2-7; the D gene is possibly TRBD2 (6 bases). Germline loops: CDR1 LGHNA, CDR2 YNFKEQ. Trimming stripped 0 bases from V and 5 bases from J, with 17 bases between. CDR3 length equals 16 residues. CDR3 residues: CASSQEPASPSDEQYF. CDR3 bases: TGTGCCAGCAGCCAAGAACCCGCTAGCCCTAGCGACGAGCAGTACTTC.

This clone was seen a few times. This chain connects TRBV7-2 to TRBJ2-7; D not certain. Trimming shortened V by 4 bases and J by 3 bases, and 13 bases separated the two germline ends. The CDR3 length is 14 residues. Germline loops: CDR1 SGHTA, CDR2 FQGNSA. The CDR3 is CASSSGASIYEQYF. The CDR3 nucleotides are TGTGCCAGCAGCTCAGGCGCCTCTATCTACGAGCAGTACTTC.

This clone was recorded a few times. V gene TRBV28 combines with J gene TRBJ2-7; 7 bases agree with TRBD1. The CDR3 length is 15 residues. Germline assignment: CDR1 MDHEN and CDR2 SYDVKM. V shed 5 bases, J shed 2 bases, and the junction held 9 bases outside the gene matches. DNA of the CDR3: TGTGCCAGCAGTGCCCAGAGGGACAGCCCCTACGAGCAGTACTTC. It specifies CASSAQRDSPYEQYF.

This sequence joins TRBV2 and TRBJ2-3; 8 nucleotides agree with TRBD2. CDR3 length: 14 amino acids. V lost 8 bases and J lost 0; bases outside the gene matches: 4. Germline CDR1 reads SNHLY; CDR2 reads FYNNEI. The CDR3 spells CASSSGRSTDTQYF. Written as DNA, the CDR3 is TGTGCCAGCTCTAGCGGGCGAAGCACAGATACGCAGTATTTT.

This clone was counted between two and nine times. The chain links TRBV10-3 to TRBJ2-7, with 12 bases that match TRBD2. After removal of 4 bases from V and 5 bases from J, the junction contained 6 bases not matched to a gene. The CDR3 runs to 15 residues. Germline CDR1 and CDR2: ENHRY and SYGVKD. The CDR3 sequence is CAISGWTSGTHEQYF. The CDR3 DNA sequence: TGTGCCATCAGTGGCTGGACTAGCGGGACCCACGAGCAGTACTTC.

J is TRBJ1-1 and V is TRBV9; D call uncertain. The V end lost 0 bases, the J end lost 1 base, and 7 bases lay between the germline ends. This CDR3 spans 14 amino acids. In germline, CDR1 is SGDLS, CDR2 YYNGEE. CDR3 protein: CASSVVTGNTEAFF. The CDR3 region has the DNA TGTGCCAGCAGCGTAGTAACGGGGAACACTGAAGCTTTCTTT.

This clone was observed a handful of times. The rearrangement links TRBV10-3 to TRBJ2-2, with D perhaps TRBD1 (6 bases). The CDR3 is 15 residues long. Trimming left V 4 bases short and J 4 bases short, with 13 bases between. CDR1 is ENHRY and CDR2 is SYGVKD in the germline V gene. CDR3 nucleotide sequence: TGTGCCATCAGTGTGCGGACAGACGCCACCGGGGAGCTGTTTTTT. As protein: CAISVRTDATGELFF.

The J gene is TRBJ2-2, the V gene TRBV7-6; a weak D match, TRBD2 (6 bases). V was pared by 6 bases and J by 3 bases, with 14 bases between. CDR1 and CDR2 from the germline V gene are SGHVS and FNYEAQ. There are 15 residues in the CDR3. CDR3 in amino acids: CASSVGLPDTGELFF. The CDR3 bases are TGTGCCAGCAGTGTGGGACTCCCGGACACCGGGGAGCTGTTTTTT.

J is TRBJ1-2 and V is TRBV30; 7 nucleotides agree with TRBD1. The CDR3 has 14 amino acids. In germline, CDR1 is GTSNPN, CDR2 SVGIG (reference sequence). V shed 0 bases, J shed 6 bases, and the junction held 7 bases outside the gene matches. CDR3 protein: CAWSVPHRGHGYTF. The CDR3 DNA reads as TGTGCCTGGAGTGTACCCCACAGGGGTCATGGCTACACCTTC.

The rearrangement uses TRBV4-1 and TRBJ2-1; the D is unclear. The V gene's germline CDR1 is MGHRA and CDR2 YSYEKL. V lost 0 bases and J 5 bases, leaving 8 bases between the germline ends. This CDR3 is 14 amino acids long. CDR3 region: CASSQDSVDNEQFF. The CDR3 DNA is TGCGCCAGCAGCCAAGATTCAGTAGACAATGAGCAGTTCTTC.

V and J are TRBV18 and TRBJ1-2, with D hard to call. The V gene lost 3 bases and the J gene lost 2 bases, with 7 bases spanning the gap. Germline-derived CDR1 and CDR2 are KGHSH and LQKENI. This CDR3 is 13 amino acids long. The CDR3 sequence is CASSPEQNYGYTF. For the CDR3, the DNA is TGTGCCAGCTCACCTGAACAGAACTATGGCTACACCTTC.

This clone has just a few counts. The rearrangement joins TRBV7-9 to TRBJ1-4, with D uncertain. The CDR3 has 11 residues. CDR1 and CDR2 (germline): SEHNR, FQNEAQ (reference sequence). The V end was cut by 3 bases, the J end by 12 bases, with 8 bases between. The CDR3 reads CASSLKSELFF. The CDR3 DNA reads as TGTGCCAGCAGCTTGAAATCGGAACTGTTTTTT. The full variable domain, in which reference TRBV7-9 and TRBJ1-4 provide the parts outside the CDR3, is DTGVSQNPRHKITKRGQNVTFRCDPISEHNRLYWYRQTLGQGPEFLTYFQNEAQLEKSRLLSDRFSAERPKGSFSTLEIQRTEQGDSAMYLCASSLKSELFFGSGTQLSVL.

This clone turned up a few times. V is TRBV29-1 and J is TRBJ1-3, with D perhaps TRBD1 (5 bases). CDR1 and CDR2 from the germline V gene are SQVTM and ANQGSEA. Trimming cost V 7 bases and J 0 bases, with 10 bases left between them. The CDR3 has 13 amino acids. The CDR3 sequence: CSADSFSGNTIYF. Here the CDR3 DNA reads TGCAGCGCTGACAGTTTCTCTGGAAACACCATATATTTT.

This sequence joins TRBV4-1 and TRBJ2-7; TRBD1 is a possible D gene (6 bases). The CDR3 has 16 residues. Trimming took off 1 base at V and 1 base at J, with 14 bases between the two ends. Germline CDR1 and CDR2: MGHRA and YSYEKL. The CDR3 region is CASSQVGGLRSYEQYF. The CDR3 bases are TGCGCCAGCAGCCAAGTAGGGGGATTGCGTTCCTACGAGCAGTACTTC.

This clone was observed a handful of times. The chain uses TRBV27 and TRBJ1-1; 8 bases match TRBD1. This CDR3 spans 16 amino acids. The ends lost 3 bases at V and 4 bases at J; junction bases unmatched: 10. The V gene's germline CDR1 is MNHEY and CDR2 SMNVEV (reference sequence). The CDR3, as DNA: TGTGCCAGCAGTTTCTTGGGGCAGGGGGCGCGCACTGAAGCTTTCTTT. It encodes CASSFLGQGARTEAFF.